This T cell receptor (beta chain) was captured in a study of blood T cells in healthy people across ages. With a J-beta primer mix and a sample-barcoded 5' primer, a second PCR ran about 7 to 12 cycles. In TCRdb, the 5' RACE reads were re-called with MiXCR into one record per CDR3 protein. The repertoire has approximately 1.5 million distinct CDR3 sequences, roughly 43% of them found once; the top ten carry around 4%. The CDR3 extends over 13 amino acids. V was pared by 6 bases and J by 1 base, with 11 bases between. Germline lookup yields CDR1 DFQATT and CDR2 SNEGSKA (reference sequence). The chain combines TRBV20-1 with TRBJ2-3; the D gene is possibly TRBD1 (6 bases). The origin of this receptor is a woman aged 18-29 years in good health. The sample consisted of blood. CDR3 in amino acids: CSANRAGTDTQYF. The CDR3 DNA is TGCAGTGCCAACAGGGCTGGCACAGATACGCAGTATTTT.